Detailed here is one T cell receptor beta chain. Trimming removed 5 bases from V and 3 bases from J, with 9 bases in between. The CDR3 spans 13 residues. Germline V gene data show CDR1 as SGHTA and CDR2 as FQGNSA. TCRdb redid the calling of the RT-PCR reads with MiXCR, one entry per CDR3 protein. The sample carries several thousand distinct CDR3 sequences, 34% recorded once. The sequence derives from a female donor with primary Sjogren's syndrome. The sample was memory CD4+ T cells from salivary gland. The gene calls are TRBV7-2 and TRBJ2-3; D not certain. Here the CDR3 DNA reads TGTGCCAGCAGCCCACGACGGACAGATACGCAGTATTTT. Translating gives CASSPRRTDTQYF. Filled out from reference TRBV7-2 and TRBJ2-3, the complete variable domain reads GAGVSQSPSNKVTEKGKDVELRCDPISGHTALYWYRQSLGQGLEFLIYFQGNSAPDKSGLPSDRFSAERTGGSVSTLTIQRTQQEDSAVYLCASSPRRTDTQYFGPGTRLTVL.